A selection of T cell receptor beta chains follows, all from one sample in a study of blood T cell repertoires in COVID-19. This table comes from immunoSEQ multiplex PCR, and its TCRdb copy is limited to in-frame clones, with some not included. The sample includes around 60,000 clones, roughly 82% of them seen just once. The sequenced material came from peripheral blood. These receptors were collected from a woman between 55 and 75 years old with acute or convalescent COVID-19. Each CDR3 is given with its conserved first and last residue. Fields, in order: J gene, V gene, D gene, clone size, CDR3 DNA, CDR3 protein. A D gene is named only where the DNA matches it firmly. Expanded clones are given a class, and other clones once, few, many or no size at all.

TRBJ1-1 TRBV5-1 - - TGCGCCAGCAGCTTGGGTACAGCGAACACTGAAGCTTTCTTT CASSLGTANTEAFF
TRBJ2-5 TRBV2 - once TGTGCCAGCAGTATCAGGGGTACGGAGACCCAGTACTTC CASSIRGTETQYF
TRBJ1-2 TRBV19 - - TGTGCCAGTAGTATCCGGCTGACTCCTGGTGGCTACACCTTC CASSIRLTPGGYTF
TRBJ2-1 TRBV11-2 TRBD1 - TGTGCCAGCAGCTTAGAAGGATGGCAGGGGGTGCAGTTCTTC CASSLEGWQGVQFF
TRBJ1-5 TRBV6-1 - - TGTGCCAGCAGTGAAAACGGGGAAGGGCCCCAGCATTTT CASSENGEGPQHF
TRBJ2-5 TRBV6-6 TRBD1 - TGTGCCAGCAGTTACCCTGGACAGGGGCAAGAGACCCAGTACTTC CASSYPGQGQETQYF
TRBJ2-7 TRBV5-1 - - TGCGCCAGCAGCTTGCAGGCCCACTCCTACGAGCAGTACTTC CASSLQAHSYEQYF
TRBJ1-3 TRBV19 TRBD1 - TGTGCCAGTAGAAGGGACAGGGATCACTCTGGAAACACCATATATTTT CASRRDRDHSGNTIYF
TRBJ2-1 TRBV5-1 - - TGCGCCAGCAGCTTGTGGGGGGAAAGCTACAATGAGCAGTTCTTC CASSLWGESYNEQFF
TRBJ2-3 TRBV7-6 - - TGTGCCAGCAGCCCATTGGGGGGGGCCCTCACAGATACGCAGTATTTT CASSPLGGALTDTQYF
TRBJ1-3 TRBV6-6 - - TGTGCCAGCACCCCCAGGGGCTATGGAAACACCATATATTTT CASTPRGYGNTIYF
TRBJ2-2 TRBV10-1 - few TGCGCCAGCAGTGAAACCGGGGGCACCGGGGAGCTGTTTTTT CASSETGGTGELFF
TRBJ2-1 TRBV6-5 - - TGTGCCAGCAGTTACTCTCCAGGGGCCGCCTACAATGAGCAGTTCTTC CASSYSPGAAYNEQFF
TRBJ1-5 TRBV6-1 TRBD1 - TGTGCCAGCAGTGACAGTAAGCGGGGGACAGTTCTGCACAATCAGCCCCAGCATTTT CASSDSKRGTVLHNQPQHF
TRBJ1-6 TRBV3-1/TRBV3-2 TRBD1 once TGTGCCAGCAGCCAGGAGAGACAGGGAGATAATTCACCCCTCCACTTT CASSQERQGDNSPLHF
TRBJ2-5 TRBV3-1/TRBV3-2 TRBD1 - TGTGCCAGCAGGCACGGGACAGGGGCGAAGACCCAGTACTTC CASRHGTGAKTQYF
TRBJ1-1 TRBV15 - - TGTGCCACCAGCAGAGATGACGGGATGGCTTTCTTT CATSRDDGMAFF
TRBJ1-2 TRBV6-5 - - TGTGCCAGCAGCTCCGAGAAGAGCTATGGCTACACCTTC CASSSEKSYGYTF
TRBJ1-1 TRBV6-6 - once TGTGCCAGCAGTTACTCCCCGGGCCGGGGAGCTTTCTTT CASSYSPGRGAFF
TRBJ1-2 TRBV19 - once TGTGCCGCCACGGACGGGGGAGCTAACTATGGCTACACCTTC CAATDGGANYGYTF
TRBJ1-5 TRBV15 TRBD1 - TGTGCCACCAGCAGAGGGGACAGGGGGGGTTATAGCAATCAGCCCCAGCATTTT CATSRGDRGGYSNQPQHF
TRBJ2-2 TRBV6-1 TRBD2 - TGTGCCAGCAGTGAAGGGCTAGCGGGGGCGTGGAACACCGGGGAGCTGTTTTTT CASSEGLAGAWNTGELFF
TRBJ2-3 TRBV4-2 TRBD2 - TGTGCCAGCAGCCAAGCTGGGACTAGCGGGGGGGCCGGCACAGATACGCAGTATTTT CASSQAGTSGGAGTDTQYF
TRBJ2-7 TRBV18 TRBD1 - TGTGCCAGCTCACACTCCGGGACAGGCCTCTACGAGCAGTACTTC CASSHSGTGLYEQYF
TRBJ1-6 TRBV7-9 - - TGTGCCAGCAGCGCCGAAACAGGGAGTTCACCCCTCCACTTT CASSAETGSSPLHF
TRBJ1-2 TRBV24-1 TRBD1 - TGTGCCACCAGTGATGGGACAGCTAACTATGGCTACACCTTC CATSDGTANYGYTF
TRBJ1-5 TRBV5-6 TRBD1 - TGTGCCAGCAGCTTGGGGACAGGTGGCAATCAGCCCCAGCATTTT CASSLGTGGNQPQHF
TRBJ2-2 TRBV9 - - TGTGCCAGCAGCGAAACAGGGTACACCGGGGAGCTGTTTTTT CASSETGYTGELFF
TRBJ1-2 TRBV19 TRBD1 few TGTGCCAGTAGCGTGGGACAGGGGACCGGCGGCTACACCTTC CASSVGQGTGGYTF
TRBJ2-3 TRBV5-4 - - TGTGCCAGCAGCCTGAAAGGGGTGGGGAGCACAGATACGCAGTATTTT CASSLKGVGSTDTQYF
TRBJ2-2 TRBV7-7 TRBD1 - TGTGCCAGCAGACTCGTACAGGGGTCCGGGGAGCTGTTTTTT CASRLVQGSGELFF
TRBJ2-3 TRBV9 TRBD1 many TGTGCCAGCAGCGACCAGACAGGGGAGGGCACAGATACGCAGTATTTT CASSDQTGEGTDTQYF
TRBJ1-6 TRBV30 - - TGTGCCTGGAGTACTTCGGCAGGGTCCAATTCACCCCTCCACTTT CAWSTSAGSNSPLHF
TRBJ1-2 TRBV12-3/TRBV12-4 TRBD1 many TGTGCCAGCAGTCAGGGGACAGCTCGGGGCTACACCTTC CASSQGTARGYTF
TRBJ1-1 TRBV2 - - TGTGCCAGCAGTGAATTGGGGGGGCGGGGTGAAGCTTTCTTT CASSELGGRGEAFF
TRBJ1-4 TRBV29-1 - - TGCAGCGTTGACTTTGGGAGGAATGAAAAACTGTTTTTT CSVDFGRNEKLFF
TRBJ1-1 TRBV9 - - TGTGCCAGCAGCGTAGATGTCGGGGGGACTCGCACTGAAGCTTTCTTT CASSVDVGGTRTEAFF
TRBJ1-4 TRBV12-3/TRBV12-4 - - TGTGCCAGCAGGCAACAGGATGTACTGTTTTTT CASRQQDVLFF
TRBJ1-1 TRBV19 - - TGTGCCAGTAATCGTCACAGGGCAGGCACTGAAGCTTTCTTT CASNRHRAGTEAFF
TRBJ1-1 TRBV10-3 TRBD1 - TGTGCCATCAGTCAGGGGGCAAGGGTGAACACTGAAGCTTTCTTT CAISQGARVNTEAFF
TRBJ1-5 TRBV19 - - TGTGCCAGTAGTATTGGAGAAGGGGGAAATCAGCCCCAGCATTTT CASSIGEGGNQPQHF
TRBJ2-7 TRBV6-5 - once TGTGCCAGCAGTTACAGAGGGGACTTTGATTACGAGCAGTACTTC CASSYRGDFDYEQYF
TRBJ1-2 TRBV25-1 - - TGTGCCAGCTCCAACCCGGGATCTGGTGGCTACACCTTC CASSNPGSGGYTF
TRBJ1-2 TRBV6-5 - - TGTGCCAGCCGGTTACTAGCTAACTATGGCTACACCTTC CASRLLANYGYTF
TRBJ2-6 TRBV3-1/TRBV3-2 - - TGTGCCAGCAGCCAAGACTCCGGGGCCAACGTCCTGACTTTC CASSQDSGANVLTF
TRBJ2-7 TRBV4-1 - - TGCGCCAGCAGCCAAGGATCGACAGCCGTTTACGAGCAGTACTTC CASSQGSTAVYEQYF
TRBJ2-3 TRBV5-1 TRBD2 once TGCGCCAGCAGCTTTAGCGGGGGGGTGACAGATACGCAGTATTTT CASSFSGGVTDTQYF
TRBJ1-2 TRBV7-2 TRBD1 - TGTGCCAGCAGCTTAAAGACAGGGGGCTTCGATGGCTACACCTTC CASSLKTGGFDGYTF
TRBJ2-2 TRBV5-1 TRBD1 once TGCGCCAGCAGCGGGGGACAGGGTGCGAACACCGGGGAGCTGTTTTTT CASSGGQGANTGELFF
TRBJ2-2 TRBV7-6 - - TGTGCCAGCAGCGGCAGGGTCACCGGGGAGCTGTTTTTT CASSGRVTGELFF
TRBJ1-2 TRBV2 TRBD1 - TGTGCCAGCACGGACAGGGTTGGGTATGGCTACACCTTC CASTDRVGYGYTF
TRBJ1-2 TRBV7-9 - once TGTGCCAGCAGCTTCGATTCCGGGTTTTATGGCTACACCTTC CASSFDSGFYGYTF
TRBJ2-2 TRBV29-1 - - TGCAGCGCTGAAGCGGGTTCGGGCACCGGGGAGCTGTTTTTT CSAEAGSGTGELFF
TRBJ2-1 TRBV7-8 TRBD2 - TGTGCCAGCAGCAACGACATTCGACTAGCGCTTTACAATGAGCAGTTCTTC CASSNDIRLALYNEQFF
TRBJ1-6 TRBV3-1/TRBV3-2 TRBD1 - TGTGCCAGCAGCCGAAGGGGGCAGCGCTATAATTCACCCCTCCACTTT CASSRRGQRYNSPLHF
TRBJ1-1 TRBV20-1 - few TGCAGTGCTACAATTAGAACTGAAGCTTTCTTT CSATIRTEAFF
TRBJ2-7 TRBV6-5 TRBD1 - TGTGCCAGCAGTTACCCGGACAGGGGGCATGACGAGCAGTACTTC CASSYPDRGHDEQYF